The text below deals with one TCR beta chain. The antigen remains unidentified. The data were obtained in a study of CXCR3-negative and CXCR3-positive naive CD8 T cells. Overall study context: For each library, about 1.5 +/- 0.3 million TRB reads were obtained, some 140 million in total. General observations from the study: TRBV-TRBJ usage matched between naive CXCR3-negative and CXCR3-positive cells but not between memory cells.

CDR3 length: 15 residues. The germline V gene encodes CDR1 LGHDT and CDR2 YNNKEL (reference sequence). The method, 5' RACE with UMI labels, was used to prepare the TRB cDNA libraries. One entry per CDR3 protein, without DNA, is what TCRdb gives after re-calling the 5' RACE reads. This sample contains 100,000 to 150,000 distinct CDR3 sequences. This chain joins TRBV3-1 and TRBJ2-1. Input material: naive CXCR3- CD8+ T cells from blood. Subset in this sample: CD45RO-CCR7+CD27+CD95- naive CD8+ T cells lacking CXCR3 (TNR3-). This TCR came from a human donor in good health. Some clones in this sample may be carry-over from other donors' samples. This CDR3 is CASSQAQSSYNEQFF.